This TCR beta chain was obtained from a study of identical twins. Study results and limitations: Twins' excess sharing was less marked for out-of-frame beta sequences.

This clonotype was seen ten or more times. No antigen is known for it. Per germline, CDR1 MGHDK and CDR2 SYGVNS. This CDR3 spans 13 amino acids. Trimming removed 5 bases at V and 6 bases at J, with 11 bases between. In TCRdb, the 5' RACE reads were re-called with MiXCR into one record per CDR3 protein. The data contain 350,000 to 400,000 distinct CDR3 sequences, roughly 10% of them singletons. V and J are TRBV25-1 and TRBJ2-1, with D tentatively TRBD1 (6 bases). The sequenced sample was naive T cells sorted from blood. The TCR was taken from a woman in her 50s in good health. CDR3 coding DNA: TGTGCCAGCAGTACCCTCAGGGGCAATGAGCAGTTCTTC. This codes for CASSTLRGNEQFF.